This record looks at one TCR beta chain sequence and its context. Its antigen is still unknown. The authors prepared UMI-labeled TRB cDNA libraries by 5' RACE. With the 5' RACE reads reprocessed, TCRdb shows one record per CDR3 protein and no DNA. In total, the table holds 120,000 to 150,000 distinct CDR3 sequences. Investigators sorted each CD8+ T cell subset in triplicate, taking 250,000 to 300,000 cells each time. Naive CD8+ T cells were CD45RO-CCR7+CD27+CD95-. The data belong to a study of CXCR3-negative and CXCR3-positive naive CD8 T cells. Study-wide results and caveats: Whereas memory cells differed, naive CXCR3-negative and CXCR3-positive cells shared similar TRBV-TRBJ usage. Against CXCR3-negative naive cells, CXCR3-positive naive cells showed more hydrophobic TRB CDR3s.

There are 14 residues in the CDR3. Germline-derived CDR1 and CDR2 are LNHNV and YYDKDF (reference sequence). Sequencing was done on a sample of naive CXCR3+ CD8+ T cells from blood. Noted subset: CD45RO-CCR7+CD27+CD95- naive CD8+ T cells expressing CXCR3 (TNR3+). The genes are TRBV15 and TRBJ2-1; TCRdb selects TRBD1, and the lack of DNA leaves this call unchecked. This TCR was recovered from a human donor in good health. Some clones in this sample may be carry-over from other donors' samples. The CDR3: CATTSGGVGNEQFF.